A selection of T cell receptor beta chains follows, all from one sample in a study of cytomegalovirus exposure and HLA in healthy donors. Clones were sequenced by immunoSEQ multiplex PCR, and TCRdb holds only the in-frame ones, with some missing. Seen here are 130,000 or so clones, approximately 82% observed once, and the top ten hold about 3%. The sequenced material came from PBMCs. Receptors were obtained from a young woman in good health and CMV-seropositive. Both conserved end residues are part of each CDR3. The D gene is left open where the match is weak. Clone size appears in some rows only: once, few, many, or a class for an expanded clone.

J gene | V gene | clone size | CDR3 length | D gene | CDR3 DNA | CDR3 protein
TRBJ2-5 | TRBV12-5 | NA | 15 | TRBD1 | TGTGCTAGTGGTTTGGTACTAGGACAGGGAAAGACCCAGTACTTC | CASGLVLGQGKTQYF
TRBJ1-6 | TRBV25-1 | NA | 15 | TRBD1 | TGTGCCAGCAGTGGGCCGCAGGGGGCGGATTCACCCCTCCACTTT | CASSGPQGADSPLHF
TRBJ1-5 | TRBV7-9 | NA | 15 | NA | TGTGCCAGCAGCTTGGACTCAGGGGATGGTCAGCCCCAGCATTTT | CASSLDSGDGQPQHF
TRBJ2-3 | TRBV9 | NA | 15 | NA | TGTGCCAGCAGCGTAGAGGGCGGGGGCACAGATACGCAGTATTTT | CASSVEGGGTDTQYF
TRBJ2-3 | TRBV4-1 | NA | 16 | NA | TGCGCCAGCAGCCAAGTAGCGGTTCGGGTCACAGATACGCAGTATTTT | CASSQVAVRVTDTQYF
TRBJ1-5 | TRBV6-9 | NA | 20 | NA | TGTGCCAGCAGTTACTACCCCCGAAAGGGACTTCCTTCCAGCAATCAGCCCCAGCATTTT | CASSYYPRKGLPSSNQPQHF
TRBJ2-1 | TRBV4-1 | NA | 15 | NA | TGCGCCAGCAGCCAAGAAGGGGGGGCCAGGGATGAGCAGTTCTTC | CASSQEGGARDEQFF
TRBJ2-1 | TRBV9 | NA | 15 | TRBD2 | TGTGCCAGCAGCCCCTGGCGGGGGGGCCGCGATGAGCAGTTCTTC | CASSPWRGGRDEQFF
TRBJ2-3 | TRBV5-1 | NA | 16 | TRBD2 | TGCGCCAGCAGCATCTCACTAGCGGGGGGTCCGGATACGCAGTATTTT | CASSISLAGGPDTQYF
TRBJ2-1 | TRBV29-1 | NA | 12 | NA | TGCAGCGTGGGCTCAGGGGTCAATGAGCAGTTCTTC | CSVGSGVNEQFF
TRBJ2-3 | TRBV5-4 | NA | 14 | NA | TGTGCCAGCAGCTTCTCCCAGTCCACAGATACGCAGTATTTT | CASSFSQSTDTQYF
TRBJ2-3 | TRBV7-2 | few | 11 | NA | TGTGCCAGCGGAGCTACAGATACGCAGTATTTT | CASGATDTQYF
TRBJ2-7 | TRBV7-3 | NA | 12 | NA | TGTGCCAGCAGCCTGACAGGAGTTGAGCAGTACTTC | CASSLTGVEQYF
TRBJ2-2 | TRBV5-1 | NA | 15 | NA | TGCGCCAGCAGCTTAATCGCGGGCAGTGGCGGGGAGCTGTTTTTT | CASSLIAGSGGELFF
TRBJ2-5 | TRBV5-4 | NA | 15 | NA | TGTGCCAGCAGACTCGGGACTCTGGGTGGGGAGACCCAGTACTTC | CASRLGTLGGETQYF
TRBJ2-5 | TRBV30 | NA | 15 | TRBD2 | TGTGCCTGGAGTCGGGTCGGGGGGTCCTATGAGACCCAGTACTTC | CAWSRVGGSYETQYF
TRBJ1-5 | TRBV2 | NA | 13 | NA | TGTGCCAGCACGGGAGCTCTCGGACAGCCCCAGCATTTT | CASTGALGQPQHF
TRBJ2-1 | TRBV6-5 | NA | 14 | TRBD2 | TGTGCCAGCAGTTACGGGCGGGGGGTCAATGAGCAGTTCTTC | CASSYGRGVNEQFF
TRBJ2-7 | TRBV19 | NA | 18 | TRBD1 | TGTGCCAGTAGTGATTTATTCTACGGGACAGGAGGTTTGTACGAGCAGTACTTC | CASSDLFYGTGGLYEQYF
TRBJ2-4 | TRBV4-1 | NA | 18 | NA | TGCGCCAGCAGCCAAGATCCTCCGGGGGTCCTAGCCAAAAACATTCAGTACTTC | CASSQDPPGVLAKNIQYF
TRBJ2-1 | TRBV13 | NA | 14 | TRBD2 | TGTGCCGTGGGGGGCGGGGGGGCTATCAATGAGCAGTTCTTC | CAVGGGGAINEQFF
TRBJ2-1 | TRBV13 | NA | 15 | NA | TGTGCCAGCAGCCACGGGGGGCAAACCTACAATGAGCAGTTCTTC | CASSHGGQTYNEQFF
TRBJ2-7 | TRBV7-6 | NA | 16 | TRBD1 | TGTGCCAGCAGCCCTAGTCAGGGGGCGGGATCCTACGAGCAGTACTTC | CASSPSQGAGSYEQYF
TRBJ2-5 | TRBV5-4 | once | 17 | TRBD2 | TGTGCCAGCAGTAAGCCGCTTGCGGGGGGGACCCAAGAGACCCAGTACTTC | CASSKPLAGGTQETQYF
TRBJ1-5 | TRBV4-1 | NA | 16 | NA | TGCGCCAGCAGCCCGAGATTTGACAGGCTAAATCAGCCCCAGCATTTT | CASSPRFDRLNQPQHF
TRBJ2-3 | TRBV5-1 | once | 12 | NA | TGCGCCAGCAGCATGGCTGCAGATACGCAGTATTTT | CASSMAADTQYF
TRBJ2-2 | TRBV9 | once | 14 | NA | TGTGCCAGCAGCGTAGCTACTACTGGCGGGGAGCTGTTTTTT | CASSVATTGGELFF
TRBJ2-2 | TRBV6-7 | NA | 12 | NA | TGTGCCAGCAGTTCTGACACCGGGGAGCTGTTTTTT | CASSSDTGELFF
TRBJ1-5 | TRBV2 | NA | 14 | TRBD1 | TGTGCCAGCAGCTGGACAGGGGGCAATCAGCCCCAGCATTTT | CASSWTGGNQPQHF
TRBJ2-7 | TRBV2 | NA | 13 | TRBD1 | TGTGCCAGCGACATGGGCAGGGGGTACGAGCAGTACTTC | CASDMGRGYEQYF
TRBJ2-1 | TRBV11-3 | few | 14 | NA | TGTGCCAGCAGCCTTAACGGGGGAAACAATGAGCAGTTCTTC | CASSLNGGNNEQFF
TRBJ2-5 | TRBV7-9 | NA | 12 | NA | TGTGCCAGCAGCCCCGGAGCGGAGACCCAGTACTTC | CASSPGAETQYF
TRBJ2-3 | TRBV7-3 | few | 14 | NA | TGTGCCAGCAGCTTAACAGGGGGCACAGATACGCAGTATTTT | CASSLTGGTDTQYF
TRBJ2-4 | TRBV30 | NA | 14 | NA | TGTGCCTGGAGTATGGGAGGCCCCAAAAACATTCAGTACTTC | CAWSMGGPKNIQYF
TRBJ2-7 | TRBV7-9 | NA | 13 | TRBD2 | TGTGCCAGCAGCCTGGCGGGGGGCGACGAGCAGTACTTC | CASSLAGGDEQYF
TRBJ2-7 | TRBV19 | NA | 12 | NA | TGTGCCACTGAGGGGGTACCCTACGAGCAGTACTTC | CATEGVPYEQYF
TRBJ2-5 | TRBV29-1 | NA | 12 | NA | TGCAGCGTTGAGGGGCAAGAAGAGACCCAGTACTTC | CSVEGQEETQYF
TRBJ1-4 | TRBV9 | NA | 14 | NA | TGTGCCAGCGGAGCTATGGAGGTTGAGGAAAAACTGTTTTTT | CASGAMEVEEKLFF
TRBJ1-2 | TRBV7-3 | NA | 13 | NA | TGTGCCAGCAGCTTGGGAGTCAACTATGGCTACACCTTC | CASSLGVNYGYTF
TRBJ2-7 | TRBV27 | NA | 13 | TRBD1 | TGTGCCAGCAGTTTAACCGACAGGGACGAGCAGTACTTC | CASSLTDRDEQYF
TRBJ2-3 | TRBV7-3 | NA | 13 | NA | TGTGCCAGCAGCTTCGGGGGTACAGATACGCAGTATTTT | CASSFGGTDTQYF
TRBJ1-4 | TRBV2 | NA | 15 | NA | TGTGCCAGCAGGGAGGAACAGCACTTGAATGAAAAACTGTTTTTT | CASREEQHLNEKLFF
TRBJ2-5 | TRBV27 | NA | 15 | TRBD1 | TGTGCCAGCAGTTTACAGACAGGGGAGACGGAGACCCAGTACTTC | CASSLQTGETETQYF
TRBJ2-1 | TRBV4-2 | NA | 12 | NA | TGTGCCAGCAGCCAAGATACTAATGAGCAGTTCTTC | CASSQDTNEQFF
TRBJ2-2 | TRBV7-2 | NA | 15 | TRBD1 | TGTGCCAGCAGCTGGCGACAGGGAGCAACCGGGGAGCTGTTTTTT | CASSWRQGATGELFF
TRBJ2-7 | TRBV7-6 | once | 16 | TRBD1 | TGTGCCAGTCTCTCGTCGGGACAGGGGTACACCTACGAGCAGTACTTC | CASLSSGQGYTYEQYF
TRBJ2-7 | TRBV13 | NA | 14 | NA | TGTGCCAGCAGCTTAGCTCGGGGAGTCTACGAGCAGTACTTC | CASSLARGVYEQYF
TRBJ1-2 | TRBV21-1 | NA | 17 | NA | TGTGCCAGCAGCAAAGGAATCGACAGGGGACTTCTCTATGGCTACACCTTC | CASSKGIDRGLLYGYTF
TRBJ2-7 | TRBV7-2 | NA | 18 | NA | TGTGCCAGCAGCGCCCACACCCGACTAGCAGGGGGCCCCTACGAGCAGTACTTC | CASSAHTRLAGGPYEQYF
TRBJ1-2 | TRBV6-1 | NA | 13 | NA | TGTGCCAGCAGTGTGACGGAGAACTATGGCTACACCTTC | CASSVTENYGYTF
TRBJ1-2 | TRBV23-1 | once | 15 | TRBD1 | TGCGCCAGCAGTCCCTACAGGGGCAAGGACTATGGCTACACCTTC | CASSPYRGKDYGYTF
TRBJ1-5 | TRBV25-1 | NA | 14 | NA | TGTGCCAGCAGTGACCGGCGGAGCAATCAGCCCCAGCATTTT | CASSDRRSNQPQHF
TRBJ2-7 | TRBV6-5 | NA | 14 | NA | TGTGCCAGCAGTTACTCGAGACCAGCGGGCGAGCAGTACTTC | CASSYSRPAGEQYF
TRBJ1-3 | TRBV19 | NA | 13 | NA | TGTGCCAGTGCTACTAAGGCTGGAAACACCATATATTTT | CASATKAGNTIYF
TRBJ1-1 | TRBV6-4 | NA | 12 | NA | TGTGCCACGCGGCAGGGGTACACTGAAGCTTTCTTT | CATRQGYTEAFF
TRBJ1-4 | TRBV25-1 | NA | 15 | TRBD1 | TGTGCCAGCAGCCAAAGGGGACAGGGGATTGAAAAACTGTTTTTT | CASSQRGQGIEKLFF
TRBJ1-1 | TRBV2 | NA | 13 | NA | TGTGCCAGCAGTGTGGCTAGGAGCACTGAAGCTTTCTTT | CASSVARSTEAFF
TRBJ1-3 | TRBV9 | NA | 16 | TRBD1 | TGTGCCAGCAGCGCCCCGGACAGGGAATATGGAAACACCATATATTTT | CASSAPDREYGNTIYF
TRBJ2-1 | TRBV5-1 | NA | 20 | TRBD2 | TGCGCCAGCAGCTTGAGTTTTGTAGCGGGGACTAAAAAATCCTACAATGAGCAGTTCTTC | CASSLSFVAGTKKSYNEQFF